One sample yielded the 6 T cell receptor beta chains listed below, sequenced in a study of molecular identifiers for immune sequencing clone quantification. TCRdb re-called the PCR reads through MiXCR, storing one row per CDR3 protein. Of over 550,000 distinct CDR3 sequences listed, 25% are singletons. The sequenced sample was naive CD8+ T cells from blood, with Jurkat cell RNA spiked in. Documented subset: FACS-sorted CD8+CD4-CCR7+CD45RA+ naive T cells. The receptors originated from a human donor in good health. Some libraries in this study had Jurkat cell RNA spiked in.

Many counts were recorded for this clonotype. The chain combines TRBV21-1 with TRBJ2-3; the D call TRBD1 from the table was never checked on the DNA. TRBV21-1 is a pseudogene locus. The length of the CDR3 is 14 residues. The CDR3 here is CASSKYRVEDTQYF. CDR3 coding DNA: TGTGCCAGCAGCAAATACAGGGTGGAGGATACGCAGTATTTT.

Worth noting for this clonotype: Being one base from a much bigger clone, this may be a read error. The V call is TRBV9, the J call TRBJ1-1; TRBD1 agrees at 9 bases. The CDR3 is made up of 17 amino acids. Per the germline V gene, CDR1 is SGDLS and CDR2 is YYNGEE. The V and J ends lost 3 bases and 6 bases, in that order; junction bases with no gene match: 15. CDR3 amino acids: CASSARGIGTGFAEAFF. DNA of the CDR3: TGTGCCAGCAGCGCGCGGGGAATCGGGACAGGGTTCGCTGAAGCTTTCTTT.

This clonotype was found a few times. The CDR3 protein is CASSLVGGTTEAFF. The DNA of the CDR3 is TGTGCCAGCAGTTTAGTCGGGGGTACTACTGAAGCTTTCTTT. The chain recombines TRBV27 with TRBJ1-1, with D tentatively TRBD1 (5 bases). Per the germline V gene, CDR1 is MNHEY and CDR2 is SMNVEV (reference sequence). The CDR3 sequence is 14 residues long. Trimming pared 2 bases from V and 5 bases from J, leaving 12 bases between.

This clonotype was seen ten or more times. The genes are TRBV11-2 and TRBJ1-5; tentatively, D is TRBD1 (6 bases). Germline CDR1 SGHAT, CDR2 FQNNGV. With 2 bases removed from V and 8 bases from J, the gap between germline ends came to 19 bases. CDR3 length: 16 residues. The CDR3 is CASSLSGSGGLEPQHF. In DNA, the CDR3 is TGTGCCAGCAGCTTAAGTGGTTCCGGGGGGCTAGAGCCCCAGCATTTT.

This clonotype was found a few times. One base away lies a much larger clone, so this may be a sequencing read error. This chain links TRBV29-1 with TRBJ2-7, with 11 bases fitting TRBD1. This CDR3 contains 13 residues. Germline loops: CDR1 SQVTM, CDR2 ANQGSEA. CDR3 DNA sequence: TGCAACGCCCATGGGACAGGGGGGTACGAGCAGTACTTC. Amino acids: CNAHGTGGYEQYF.

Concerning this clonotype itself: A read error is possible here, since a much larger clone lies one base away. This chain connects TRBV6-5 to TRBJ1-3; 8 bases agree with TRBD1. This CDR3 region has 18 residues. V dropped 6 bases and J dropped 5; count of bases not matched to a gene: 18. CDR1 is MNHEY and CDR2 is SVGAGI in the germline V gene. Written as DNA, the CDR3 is TGTGCCAGCAGCCCGATGGACAGGGTAGCGGGTGCTCGAAACACCATATATTTT. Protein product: CASSPMDRVAGARNTIYF.